This TCR beta chain stems from a study of blood T cell repertoires in COVID-19. The germline gives CDR1 LNHNV, CDR2 YYDKDF (reference sequence). CDR3 length: 17 amino acids. V lost 2 bases, J lost 6 bases, and 12 bases stayed unmatched. Generated by immunoSEQ multiplex PCR, the TCRdb table keeps only in-frame clones and is missing some. The data contain under 200,000 clones, 80% to 90% of them singletons. The V gene is TRBV15, the J gene TRBJ1-5; 8 nucleotides match TRBD1. The TCR comes from a woman aged 18-29 years who had recovered from COVID-19. Sequenced input: PBMCs or T cells enriched from blood (not recorded which). CDR3 residues: CATSRSQIRGLGQPQHF. The CDR3 DNA is TGTGCCACCAGCAGAAGCCAAATCAGGGGGCTGGGTCAGCCCCAGCATTTT.